Listed here are 10 T cell receptor beta chains from one sample, sequenced in a study of blood T cells in healthy people across ages. The authors ran a second PCR of about 6 to 11 cycles using a sample-barcoded 5' primer and a J-beta primer mix. TCRdb independently ran MiXCR on the 5' RACE reads; one entry per CDR3 protein. This table holds some 1.4 million distinct CDR3 sequences, roughly 45% found once. Input material: blood. The receptors originated from a woman between 18 and 29 years old in good health.

This clonotype came up a few times. This rearrangement joins TRBV2 to TRBJ1-4, with D possibly being TRBD1 (6 bases). CDR1 is SNHLY, CDR2 FYNNEI, per germline. Trimming removed 5 bases from V and 8 bases from J, with 15 bases in between. This CDR3 has 14 residues. The CDR3 protein is CASSTGQNGEKLFF. The CDR3, as DNA: TGTGCCAGCAGTACCGGACAGAATGGAGAAAAACTGTTTTTT.

This clonotype was counted a few times. The CDR3 DNA is TGCAGTGCTAGAGATATAGAGAACACTGAAGCTTTCTTT. Amino acid sequence: CSARDIENTEAFF. This chain uses TRBV20-1 with TRBJ1-1; D gene ambiguous. V lost 0 bases and J lost 1, with 6 bases in between. CDR3 length: 13 amino acids. In germline, CDR1 is DFQATT, CDR2 SNEGSKA (reference sequence).

This clonotype has only a few counts. The gene calls are TRBV6-1 and TRBJ2-7; D tentatively fits TRBD1 or TRBD2 (5 bases each). Germline V gives CDR1 MNHNS, CDR2 SASEGT. V was trimmed by 6 bases and J by 3 bases, leaving 12 bases between them. There are 13 residues in the CDR3. In DNA, the CDR3 is TGTGCCAGCAGGTTGGGACCAAGCTACGAGCAGTACTTC. Encoded protein: CASRLGPSYEQYF.

V usage is TRBV18 and J usage is TRBJ2-3, with a tentative D call TRBD1 (6 bases). Trimming stripped 0 bases from V and 2 bases from J, with 18 bases between. Germline V gene data show CDR1 as KGHSH and CDR2 as LQKENI. This CDR3 has 18 residues. CDR3 bases: TGTGCCAGCTCACCACCTACAGGGACCGGAGGACACACAGATACGCAGTATTTT. Translation gives CASSPPTGTGGHTDTQYF.

This chain links TRBV20-1 with TRBJ1-2; TRBD1 is a possible D gene (5 bases). V lost 3 bases and J 0 bases, leaving 11 bases between the germline ends. The CDR3 has 14 amino acids. Germline lookup yields CDR1 DFQATT and CDR2 SNEGSKA (reference sequence). The CDR3 DNA sequence: TGCAGTGCTAGGGAAGCAGGGACTAACTATGGCTACACCTTC. Its translation is CSAREAGTNYGYTF.

This clonotype was seen repeatedly, ten times or more. This chain joins TRBV28 and TRBJ1-2; TRBD1 is a possible D gene (5 bases). V was shortened by 6 bases and J by 1 base, with 6 bases between the two germline ends. The germline gives CDR1 MDHEN, CDR2 SYDVKM. CDR3 size: 12 residues. The CDR3 nucleotides are TGTGCCAGCAGCGGGGGTAACTATGGCTACACCTTC. This gives the protein CASSGGNYGYTF.

This chain joins TRBV20-1 and TRBJ2-1, with 7 bases that match TRBD2. The trim removed 0 bases at V and 4 bases at J, leaving 9 bases unmatched. CDR1 is DFQATT, CDR2 SNEGSKA, per germline (reference sequence). The length of the CDR3 is 16 residues. The CDR3 coding sequence is TGCAGTGCTAGAGAACCAGCGGGAAACCTATACAATGAGCAGTTCTTC. Its protein is CSAREPAGNLYNEQFF.

This clonotype was counted between two and nine times. The chain recombines TRBV24-1 with TRBJ2-3; 9 bases are shared with TRBD2. The CDR3 runs 17 residues. V lost 4 bases to trimming and J lost 0 bases; unmatched junction nucleotides: 7. Germline loops: CDR1 KGHDR, CDR2 SFDVKD. In DNA, the CDR3 is TGTGCCACCAGTGACCGAGCTAGCGGGGCTAGCACAGATACGCAGTATTTT. Encoded protein: CATSDRASGASTDTQYF.

The chain joins TRBV9 to TRBJ1-2; D unclear. The CDR3 length is 14 residues. V shed 0 bases and J shed 2 bases, with 8 bases lying between them. CDR1 is SGDLS and CDR2 is YYNGEE in the germline V gene. DNA for the CDR3: TGTGCCAGCAGCGTAGCCGACCTGAACTATGGCTACACCTTC. Protein sequence: CASSVADLNYGYTF. The full variable domain, its missing parts supplied by reference TRBV9 and TRBJ1-2, is DSGVTQTPKHLITATGQRVTLRCSPRSGDLSVYWYQQSLDQGLQFLIQYYNGEERAKGNILERFSAQQFPDLHSELNLSSLELGDSALYFCASSVADLNYGYTFGSGTRLTVV.

The sample holds one count of this clonotype. The V and J genes are TRBV29-1 and TRBJ1-1; D is perhaps TRBD1 (6 bases). Looked up from germline, CDR1 is SQVTM and CDR2 is ANQGSEA. Trimming took off 7 bases at V and 1 base at J, with 19 bases between the two ends. This CDR3 has 15 amino acids. The CDR3 sequence: CSANRDIVRNTEAFF. The CDR3 nucleotides are TGCAGCGCCAACCGGGACATCGTGAGGAACACTGAAGCTTTCTTT.